This T cell receptor (beta chain) was identified in a study of T cells in localized non-small cell lung cancer. In its sample, this clone was seen once. Its target is not known. Study-wide findings and caveats: There was an association of higher blood T cell density with longer overall survival. Paired adjacent lung recovered a median roughly 56 of the top 100 tumor clones.

Samples of adjacent lung lacking atypia were obtained no closer than 2 cm to the tumor margin. Sequencing was performed with immunoSEQ multiplex PCR; in TCRdb, only in-frame clones are kept and a portion is missing. The profile shows thousands of clones, 33% of them singletons. The trim removed 5 bases at V and 7 bases at J, leaving 7 bases unmatched. The CDR3 length is 13 residues. Germline CDR1 MDHEN, CDR2 SYDVKM. The sample consisted of normal lung tissue next to the tumor, taken before any cancer treatment. The J gene is TRBJ1-1, the V gene TRBV28; TRBD1 agrees at 7 bases. This receptor was obtained from a man between 40 and 75 years old with stage I lung adenocarcinoma. In nucleotides, the CDR3 is TGTGCCAGCAGTCAACAGGGGTATCATGAAGCTTTCTTT. Its translation is CASSQQGYHEAFF.